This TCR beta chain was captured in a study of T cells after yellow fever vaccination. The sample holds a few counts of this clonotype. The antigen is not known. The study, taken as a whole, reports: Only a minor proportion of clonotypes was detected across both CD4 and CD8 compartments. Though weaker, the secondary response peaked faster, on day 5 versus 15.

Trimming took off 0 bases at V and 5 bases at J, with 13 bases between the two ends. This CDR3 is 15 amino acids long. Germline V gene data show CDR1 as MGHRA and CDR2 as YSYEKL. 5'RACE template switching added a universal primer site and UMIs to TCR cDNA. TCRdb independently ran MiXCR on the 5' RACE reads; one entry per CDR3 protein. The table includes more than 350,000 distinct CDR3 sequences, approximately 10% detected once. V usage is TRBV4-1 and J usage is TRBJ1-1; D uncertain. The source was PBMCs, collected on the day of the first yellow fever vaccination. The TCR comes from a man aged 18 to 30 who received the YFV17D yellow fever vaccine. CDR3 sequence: CASSQEARVLTEAFF. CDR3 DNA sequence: TGCGCCAGCAGCCAAGAAGCTCGGGTTTTGACTGAAGCTTTCTTT.